A single sample is the source of the 32 T cell receptor beta chains below, sequenced in a study of OX40 agonist ivuxolimab in advanced cancers. This table comes from immunoSEQ multiplex PCR, and its TCRdb copy is limited to in-frame clones, with some not included. Of under 100,000 clones in the sample, around 92% are singletons; the top ten hold 0.45% to 0.65%. The sequencing used CD4+ or CD8+ T cells sorted from blood, collected in a trial of the OX40 agonist ivuxolimab. Receptors were obtained from an adult with an advanced solid tumor such as melanoma, head and neck, liver or kidney cancer.

V gene TRBV15 combines with J gene TRBJ1-2; 7 nucleotides match TRBD1. Germline V lookup: CDR1 LNHNV, CDR2 YYDKDF (reference sequence). This CDR3 is 16 amino acids long. Unmatched junction bases numbered 11, after V lost 0 bases and J lost 7 bases. The CDR3: CATSRDFFEGARGYTF. Written as DNA, the CDR3 is TGTGCCACCAGCAGAGATTTTTTCGAGGGGGCGCGTGGCTACACCTTC.

The rearrangement joins TRBV7-2 to TRBJ2-1; 8 bases are shared with TRBD2. Germline V gene data show CDR1 as SGHTA and CDR2 as FQGNSA. V trimming: 4 bases; J trimming: 7 bases; junction bases outside the gene matches: 9. This CDR3 comprises 15 residues. CDR3 region: CASSSGTRGGNEQFF. CDR3 coding DNA: TGTGCCAGCAGCTCCGGGACTAGAGGGGGGAATGAGCAGTTCTTC.

This sequence joins TRBV4-3 and TRBJ1-1, with a weak D call TRBD1 (5 bases). The CDR3 is 13 residues long. The germline V gene encodes CDR1 LGHNA and CDR2 YSLEER. Trimming stripped 8 bases from V and 3 bases from J, with 13 bases between. CDR3 in amino acids: CASGGGSDTEAFF. The DNA of the CDR3 is TGCGCCAGCGGCGGGGGTTCGGACACTGAAGCTTTCTTT.

For the CDR3, the DNA is TGTGCCACCCGAAGTTGGGGGGGAGCCCGACCCTACGAGCAGTACTTC. This encodes CATRSWGGARPYEQYF. The rearrangement joins TRBV19 to TRBJ2-7; TRBD2 aligns across 7 bases. The germline CDR1 and CDR2 sequences are LNHDA and SQIVND (reference sequence). This CDR3 is 16 amino acids long. V shed 10 bases, J shed 2 bases, and the junction held 17 bases outside the gene matches. Filled out from reference TRBV19 and TRBJ2-7, the complete variable domain reads DGGITQSPKYLFRKEGQNVTLSCEQNLNHDAMYWYRQDPGQGLRLIYYSQIVNDFQKGDIAEGYSVSREKKESFPLTVTSAQKNPTAFYLCATRSWGGARPYEQYFGPGTRLTVT.

V and J are TRBV4-2 and TRBJ1-3; unclear D gene. Germline V gives CDR1 LGHNA, CDR2 YNFKEQ. The V end lost 4 bases, the J end lost 0 bases, and 10 bases lay between the germline ends. The CDR3 has 15 amino acids. Here the CDR3 reads CASSLPGNSGNTIYF. For the CDR3, the DNA is TGTGCCAGCAGCCTTCCTGGGAACTCTGGAAACACCATATATTTT.

The chain links TRBV7-9 to TRBJ1-5, with D unclear. With 3 bases removed from V and 0 bases from J, the gap between germline ends came to 15 bases. Germline V gene sequence: CDR1 SEHNR, CDR2 FQNEAQ (reference sequence). CDR3 length equals 17 residues. CDR3 region: CASSLARLLYSNQPQHF. The CDR3 region has the DNA TGTGCCAGCAGCTTGGCCAGGCTACTCTATAGCAATCAGCCCCAGCATTTT. The variable domain in full, with the rest retrieved from reference TRBV7-9 and TRBJ1-5, is DTGVSQNPRHKITKRGQNVTFRCDPISEHNRLYWYRQTLGQGPEFLTYFQNEAQLEKSRLLSDRFSAERPKGSFSTLEIQRTEQGDSAMYLCASSLARLLYSNQPQHFGDGTRLSIL.

The chain joins TRBV7-2 to TRBJ2-1; 12 bases map to TRBD2. Germline-derived CDR1 and CDR2 are SGHTA and FQGNSA. With V trimmed by 3 bases and J by 8 bases, 8 bases remained unmatched. The CDR3 extends over 16 amino acids. CDR3 sequence: CASSFQTSGSPHEQFF. CDR3 nucleotide sequence: TGTGCCAGCAGCTTTCAGACTAGCGGGAGCCCTCATGAGCAGTTCTTC.

V gene TRBV5-1 combines with J gene TRBJ2-7, with D maybe TRBD2 (5 bases). Trimming removed 1 base at V and 3 bases at J, with 11 bases between. CDR1 and CDR2 (germline): SGHRS, YFSETQ. CDR3 size: 14 residues. CDR3 nucleotides: TGCGCCAGCAGCTTGTCGGGCGGGCTCTACGAGCAGTACTTC. Protein: CASSLSGGLYEQYF. Filled out from reference TRBV5-1 and TRBJ2-7, the complete variable domain reads KAGVTQTPRYLIKTRGQQVTLSCSPISGHRSVSWYQQTPGQGLQFLFEYFSETQRNKGNFPGRFSGRQFSNSRSEMNVSTLELGDSALYLCASSLSGGLYEQYFGPGTRLTVT.

J is TRBJ1-2 and V is TRBV5-1; possibly TRBD1 for D (6 bases). CDR1 and CDR2 (germline): SGHRS, YFSETQ. The V end lost 3 bases, the J end lost 5 bases, and 17 bases lay between the germline ends. There are 15 residues in the CDR3. The CDR3 protein is CASSYSDSSIYGYTF. The CDR3, as DNA: TGCGCCAGCAGCTACTCGGACAGCTCAATTTATGGCTACACCTTC.

This clone was counted between two and nine times. CDR3 protein: CASSSRGSLNTEAFF. CDR3 DNA: TGTGCCAGCAGTTCTCGAGGTTCCCTGAACACTGAAGCTTTCTTT. The chain employs TRBV6-1 and TRBJ1-1; D gene uncertain. Trimming pared 5 bases from V and 0 bases from J, leaving 13 bases between. Germline V gene sequence: CDR1 MNHNS, CDR2 SASEGT. This CDR3 is 15 amino acids long.

This clone came up once. The chain carries TRBV2 and TRBJ2-2, with 11 bases matching TRBD1. The CDR3 length is 15 residues. Per germline, CDR1 SNHLY and CDR2 FYNNEI. V lost 6 bases, J lost 3 bases, and 3 bases stayed unmatched. In DNA, the CDR3 is TGTGCCAGCAGAGGACAGGGGGCGGACACCGGGGAGCTGTTTTTT. This translates into CASRGQGADTGELFF.

The rearrangement joins TRBV7-9 to TRBJ2-7, with a weak D call TRBD1 (6 bases). CDR3 size: 15 residues. Germline V gene data show CDR1 as SEHNR and CDR2 as FQNEAQ (reference sequence). Deletions cut 1 base from V and 5 bases from J, with 15 bases between. This chain's CDR3 is CASSLEFLQGHEQYF. The CDR3 DNA follows: TGTGCCAGCAGCTTAGAATTCCTACAGGGCCACGAGCAGTACTTC. Full variable domain (missing parts from reference TRBV7-9 and TRBJ2-7): DTGVSQNPRHKITKRGQNVTFRCDPISEHNRLYWYRQTLGQGPEFLTYFQNEAQLEKSRLLSDRFSAERPKGSFSTLEIQRTEQGDSAMYLCASSLEFLQGHEQYFGPGTRLTVT.

V and J are TRBV7-2 and TRBJ1-2, with 11 bases that match TRBD1. The trim removed 6 bases at V and 8 bases at J, leaving 5 bases unmatched. CDR3 length: 13 residues. Germline CDR1 SGHTA, CDR2 FQGNSA. The CDR3 DNA sequence: TGTGCCAGCAGTCCGGACAGGGGGCTCGGCTACACCTTC. Its translation: CASSPDRGLGYTF.

The chain links TRBV11-3 to TRBJ2-1; tentatively, D is TRBD1 (6 bases). The CDR3 loop spans 17 amino acids. The V gene's germline CDR1 is SGHNT and CDR2 YENEEA. V was trimmed by 1 base and J by 6 bases, leaving 19 bases between them. This CDR3 reads CASSLVFQGRGFNEQFF. Here the CDR3 DNA reads TGTGCCAGCAGCTTAGTGTTCCAGGGCAGGGGCTTCAATGAGCAGTTCTTC. Supplemented by reference TRBV11-3 and TRBJ2-1, the full variable domain reads EAGVVQSPRYKIIEKKQPVAFWCNPISGHNTLYWYLQNLGQGPELLIRYENEEAVDDSQLPKDRFSAERLKGVDSTLKIQPAELGDSAVYLCASSLVFQGRGFNEQFFGPGTRLTVL.

The chain has TRBV5-1 and TRBJ1-2, with D perhaps matching TRBD1 (5 bases). The CDR3 extends over 16 amino acids. Trimming removed 4 bases at V and 8 bases at J, with 24 bases between. Per the germline V gene, CDR1 is SGHRS and CDR2 is YFSETQ. The CDR3 sequence is CASSPPLDSGILGYTF. CDR3 DNA: TGCGCCAGCAGCCCACCCCTAGACAGCGGGATTCTCGGCTACACCTTC. The full variable domain, with the rest looked up from reference TRBV5-1 and TRBJ1-2, is KAGVTQTPRYLIKTRGQQVTLSCSPISGHRSVSWYQQTPGQGLQFLFEYFSETQRNKGNFPGRFSGRQFSNSRSEMNVSTLELGDSALYLCASSPPLDSGILGYTFGSGTRLTVV.

The chain uses TRBV14 and TRBJ2-3; 14 bases fit TRBD2. The germline V gene has CDR1 SGHDN and CDR2 FVKESK. The CDR3 has 19 amino acids. With V trimmed by 1 base and J by 0 bases, 6 bases remained unmatched. The CDR3 coding sequence is TGTGCCAGCAGCCAAGCCGGGACTAGCGGGAGACTTAGCACAGATACGCAGTATTTT. Amino acids: CASSQAGTSGRLSTDTQYF.

This rearrangement joins TRBV13 to TRBJ2-7; TRBD2 might be the D (6 bases). Trimming shortened V by 5 bases and J by 0 bases, and 14 bases separated the two germline ends. The CDR3 length is 15 residues. Germline CDR1 is PRHDT and CDR2 is FYEKMQ (reference sequence). CDR3 sequence (DNA): TGTGCCAGCAGCCCTGCCGCGGGGAGCTCCTACGAGCAGTACTTC. It encodes CASSPAAGSSYEQYF.

The chain's CDR3 is CASTRDTGNTIYF. The CDR3 coding sequence is TGTGCCAGCACCCGGGACACGGGAAACACCATATATTTT. The chain carries TRBV7-9 and TRBJ1-3, with a tentative D call TRBD1 (6 bases). This CDR3 has 13 amino acids. Germline V gene sequence: CDR1 SEHNR, CDR2 FQNEAQ (reference sequence). The V end was cut by 7 bases, the J end by 4 bases, with 11 bases between.

This chain joins TRBV28 and TRBJ2-7, with D unclear. CDR1 MDHEN and CDR2 SYDVKM come from the germline V gene. The CDR3 extends over 12 amino acids. The CDR3 loop is CAIASFTYEQYF. CDR3 bases: TGTGCGATTGCTTCTTTCACCTACGAGCAGTACTTC.

This chain uses TRBV5-6 with TRBJ2-5, with TRBD2 identical over 8 bases. Germline CDR1 reads SGHDT; CDR2 reads YYEEEE. This CDR3 has 15 residues. V was clipped by 0 bases and J by 3 bases; unmatched bases: 4. CDR3 region: CASSLVGLAEETQYF. CDR3 sequence (DNA): TGTGCCAGCAGCTTGGTTGGACTAGCAGAAGAGACCCAGTACTTC.

This chain connects TRBV5-1 to TRBJ2-3; 15 nucleotides align to TRBD2. The CDR3 has 20 amino acids. V lost 5 bases, J lost 0 bases, and 13 bases stayed unmatched. Germline V gene data show CDR1 as SGHRS and CDR2 as YFSETQ. CDR3 loop: CASSRGLAGGTSLSTDTQYF. Here the CDR3 DNA reads TGCGCCAGCAGTAGGGGACTAGCGGGAGGAACTTCCCTTAGCACAGATACGCAGTATTTT.

The chain uses TRBV7-2 and TRBJ2-1; D call uncertain. V gave up 6 bases and J gave up 4 bases, with 16 bases separating them. The CDR3 has 15 amino acids. In germline, CDR1 is SGHTA, CDR2 FQGNSA. The CDR3 nucleotides read TGTGCCAGCAGTATAAGTCCCGATTTGTACAATGAGCAGTTCTTC. Protein: CASSISPDLYNEQFF. The variable domain in full, completed from reference TRBV7-2 and TRBJ2-1, reads GAGVSQSPSNKVTEKGKDVELRCDPISGHTALYWYRQSLGQGLEFLIYFQGNSAPDKSGLPSDRFSAERTGGSVSTLTIQRTQQEDSAVYLCASSISPDLYNEQFFGPGTRLTVL.

The chain's CDR3 is CASSINTGTGGSGELFF. The CDR3 nucleotides read TGTGCCAGCTCGATCAATACCGGGACAGGGGGCTCCGGGGAGCTGTTTTTT. This rearrangement joins TRBV18 to TRBJ2-2; the match to TRBD1 covers 12 bases. This CDR3 contains 17 residues. Germline V CDR1 and CDR2: KGHSH, LQKENI. V was clipped by 6 bases and J by 6 bases; unmatched bases: 11. Full variable domain (remainder filled in from reference TRBV18 and TRBJ2-2): NAGVMQNPRHLVRRRGQEARLRCSPMKGHSHVYWYRQLPEEGLKFMVYLQKENIIDESGMPKERFSAEFPKEGPSILRIQQVVRGDSAAYFCASSINTGTGGSGELFFGEGSRLTVL.

The chain carries TRBV29-1 and TRBJ1-3; 7 bases are a match to TRBD1. Germline V gives CDR1 SQVTM, CDR2 ANQGSEA. The trim removed 4 bases at V and 0 bases at J, leaving 6 bases unmatched. This CDR3 has 15 residues. CDR3: CSVGQGASSGNTIYF. CDR3 sequence (DNA): TGCAGCGTTGGACAGGGAGCCTCCTCTGGAAACACCATATATTTT.

The chain uses TRBV7-6 and TRBJ2-3, with D hard to call. Germline V gene lookup returns CDR1 SGHVS and CDR2 FNYEAQ. This CDR3 contains 14 residues. Trimming left V 0 bases short and J 2 bases short, with 6 bases between. DNA of the CDR3: TGTGCCAGCAGCTTAGCGCGGTCCACAGATACGCAGTATTTT. Amino acids: CASSLARSTDTQYF.

This chain joins TRBV5-5 and TRBJ2-2, with 8 bases that match TRBD2. Germline V gives CDR1 SGHKS, CDR2 YYEKEE (reference sequence). Trimming took 0 bases from V and 6 from J; bases not matched to a gene: 4. The CDR3 covers 15 residues. The chain's CDR3 is CASSLVIAGPGELFF. The DNA of the CDR3 is TGTGCCAGCAGCTTGGTAATAGCGGGACCCGGGGAGCTGTTTTTT. Full variable domain (rest looked up from reference TRBV5-5 and TRBJ2-2): DAGVTQSPTHLIKTRGQQVTLRCSPISGHKSVSWYQQVLGQGPQFIFQYYEKEERGRGNFPDRFSARQFPNYSSELNVNALLLGDSALYLCASSLVIAGPGELFFGEGSRLTVL.

A single count supports this clone. The chain recombines TRBV6-1 with TRBJ2-7; D is ambiguous. Trimming removed 4 bases from V and 3 bases from J, with 7 bases in between. This CDR3 has 12 amino acids. The V gene's germline CDR1 is MNHNS and CDR2 SASEGT. The CDR3 region has the DNA TGTGCCAGCAGTGGGTTCGTCTACGAGCAGTACTTC. It specifies CASSGFVYEQYF.

CDR3 in DNA: TGCGCCAGCAGCCGGACTAGCGGGAAGTCCTACGAGCAGTACTTC. Translating gives CASSRTSGKSYEQYF. This chain uses TRBV5-1 with TRBJ2-7; TRBD2 aligns across 12 bases. The CDR3 covers 15 residues. With 4 bases clipped from V and 1 base from J, the junction kept 3 bases outside the gene matches. Germline CDR1 reads SGHRS; CDR2 reads YFSETQ.

In DNA form, the CDR3 reads TGTGCCAGTAGTCCTGGGGTCTATGGCTACACCTTC. It yields the protein CASSPGVYGYTF. The J gene is TRBJ1-2, the V gene TRBV19, with D uncertain. The CDR3 is made up of 12 amino acids. V lost 5 bases and J lost 4, with 8 bases in between. Looked up from germline, CDR1 is LNHDA and CDR2 is SQIVND (reference sequence).

The chain combines TRBV10-3 with TRBJ2-5; TRBD2 matches at 10 bases. With 4 bases clipped from V and 4 bases from J, the junction kept 15 bases outside the gene matches. Germline CDR1 ENHRY, CDR2 SYGVKD. The CDR3 loop spans 18 amino acids. CDR3 amino acids: CAISVFLAGEAGGETQYF. In DNA form, the CDR3 reads TGTGCCATCAGTGTGTTCCTAGCGGGAGAGGCAGGAGGAGAGACCCAGTACTTC.

The sample holds a few counts of this clone. The V call is TRBV7-9, the J call TRBJ2-5; 10 bases fit TRBD2. With V trimmed by 1 base and J by 5 bases, 13 bases remained unmatched. This CDR3 contains 18 residues. Looked up from germline, CDR1 is SEHNR and CDR2 is FQNEAQ (reference sequence). CDR3 residues: CASSLELAGAFNVETQYF. DNA of the CDR3: TGTGCCAGCAGCTTAGAGCTAGCGGGAGCGTTCAACGTTGAGACCCAGTACTTC.

This chain joins TRBV9 and TRBJ2-7; maybe TRBD1 (6 bases). Germline CDR1 reads SGDLS; CDR2 reads YYNGEE. V dropped 4 bases and J dropped 2 bases, with 10 bases sitting between them. The CDR3 has 13 residues. As DNA, the CDR3 is TGTGCCAGCAGCAAGGGACATACCTACGAGCAGTACTTC. This encodes CASSKGHTYEQYF.